These 18 T cell receptor beta chains originate from one sample sequenced in a study of blood T cell repertoires in COVID-19 (dated by TCRdb to 2019 to 2021). The library was generated by the immunoSEQ multiplex PCR assay. Held by TCRdb, this immuneACCESS table contains in-frame sequences only and omits some clones. Under half of the omission traces to an unresolved V gene where checked; the cause of the rest is unknown. For this sample there are about 400,000 clones; about 90% appear just once. 2.5% to 3% of the sample is held by the ten biggest clonotypes. Material for sequencing was PBMCs or T cells enriched from blood (not recorded which). These receptors originate from a woman younger than 45 who had recovered from COVID-19.

This clone has only one observation. V is TRBV2 and J is TRBJ1-6; tentative D call: TRBD1 (6 bases). V lost 5 bases and J 11 bases, leaving 13 bases between the germline ends. Germline-derived CDR1 and CDR2 are SNHLY and FYNNEI. This CDR3 is 13 amino acids long. The CDR3, as DNA: TGTGCCAGCAGTCTAGGGGGGGGCCCACCCCTCCACTTT. Its protein is CASSLGGGPPLHF.

DNA of the CDR3: TGTGCCGGAAGCCGCGGCGGCCAAGAGACCCAGTACTTC. Its protein product is CAGSRGGQETQYF. The gene calls are TRBV11-2 and TRBJ2-5; no firm D call. Per germline, CDR1 SGHAT and CDR2 FQNNGV. V was shortened by 11 bases and J by 1 base, with 14 bases between the two germline ends. The CDR3 is made up of 13 amino acids.

The chain uses TRBV15 and TRBJ2-5; TRBD1 matches at 7 bases. Trimming at V came to 5 bases and at J to 1 base, leaving 7 bases not matched to a gene. The CDR3 consists of 15 residues. Per germline, CDR1 LNHNV and CDR2 YYDKDF (reference sequence). The CDR3 DNA reads TGTGCCACCAGCGGGATAAACAGGGGCCAAGAGACCCAGTACTTC. Protein product: CATSGINRGQETQYF.

This clone came up once. The chain recombines TRBV4-2 with TRBJ1-3; possibly TRBD1 for D (5 bases). CDR3 size: 16 residues. Germline CDR1 and CDR2: LGHNA and YNFKEQ. Trimming cost V 4 bases and J 0 bases, with 13 bases left between them. The DNA of the CDR3 is TGTGCCAGCAGCCCTTCCGGGGGTGGCTCTGGAAACACCATATATTTT. Its protein product is CASSPSGGGSGNTIYF.

The V gene is TRBV10-2, the J gene TRBJ1-3; D unresolved. The germline CDR1 and CDR2 sequences are WSHSY and SAAADI. CDR3 size: 15 residues. Trimming shortened V by 1 base and J by 7 bases, and 14 bases separated the two germline ends. CDR3 in DNA: TGCGCCAGCAGTGAGTTTCCCACCCAGCGGAACACCATATATTTT. It translates to CASSEFPTQRNTIYF.

This chain uses TRBV4-2 with TRBJ1-6; D not certain. CDR1 and CDR2 from the germline V gene are LGHNA and YNFKEQ. Trimming took 0 bases from V and 5 from J, leaving 5 bases between them. This CDR3 has 14 amino acids. CDR3 amino acids: CASSQDRDNSPLHF. The CDR3, as DNA: TGTGCCAGCAGCCAAGATCGAGATAATTCACCCCTCCACTTT.

This chain joins TRBV5-5 and TRBJ1-6; possibly TRBD1 for D (6 bases). This CDR3 comprises 15 residues. Germline V gives CDR1 SGHKS, CDR2 YYEKEE (reference sequence). V shed 1 base and J shed 7 bases, with 12 bases lying between them. The CDR3 nucleotides read TGTGCCAGCAGCTTGCAGGGGCTCGGGAATTCACCCCTCCACTTT. This translates into CASSLQGLGNSPLHF.

This chain connects TRBV10-3 to TRBJ1-3; D gene unclear. CDR1 ENHRY and CDR2 SYGVKD come from the germline V gene. This CDR3 is 14 amino acids long. V shed 0 bases and J shed 8 bases, with 11 bases lying between them. CDR3 DNA sequence: TGTGCCATCAGTGAGTCGCCGGGTGGTGACACCATATATTTT. Encoded protein: CAISESPGGDTIYF.

The genes are TRBV7-8 and TRBJ2-7; D unclear. V was cut by 5 bases and J by 3 bases, with 17 bases left in between. The CDR3 length is 15 residues. CDR1 and CDR2 (germline): SGHVS, FQNEAQ. The CDR3 nucleotides are TGTGCCAGCAGCCCAACTCTTGACACGTACTACGAGCAGTACTTC. Its translation is CASSPTLDTYYEQYF. The complete variable domain, with remaining parts taken from reference TRBV7-8 and TRBJ2-7, reads GAGVSQSPRYKVAKRGQDVALRCDPISGHVSLFWYQQALGQGPEFLTYFQNEAQLDKSGLPSDRFFAERPEGSVSTLKIQRTQQEDSAVYLCASSPTLDTYYEQYFGPGTRLTVT.

V and J are TRBV27 and TRBJ2-3, with TRBD1 identical over 8 bases. Germline trimming cut 5 bases from V and 6 bases from J; bases unmatched to any gene: 7. The CDR3 has 14 amino acids. Germline loops: CDR1 MNHEY, CDR2 SMNVEV (reference sequence). CDR3 amino acids: CASSPGTGGDTQYF. The CDR3 DNA is TGTGCCAGCAGTCCGGGGACAGGCGGGGATACGCAGTATTTT.

This clone was counted once. The rearrangement links TRBV19 to TRBJ2-1, with D tentatively TRBD2 (6 bases). The ends were cut back, 2 bases at V and 6 bases at J, with 11 bases in the middle. The CDR3 is 14 residues long. Germline V gene sequence: CDR1 LNHDA, CDR2 SQIVND (reference sequence). Here the CDR3 DNA reads TGTGCCAGTAGTATATACCCGGGGGTCAATGAGCAGTTCTTC. As protein: CASSIYPGVNEQFF.

This chain links TRBV27 with TRBJ2-7; 14 bases match TRBD2. The V and J ends lost 2 bases and 3 bases, in that order; junction bases with no gene match: 3. Germline V gene lookup returns CDR1 MNHEY and CDR2 SMNVEV (reference sequence). The CDR3 runs 16 residues. This chain's CDR3 is CASSLAGTSGSYEQYF. CDR3 nucleotides: TGTGCCAGCAGTTTAGCAGGGACTAGCGGGAGCTACGAGCAGTACTTC.

The chain employs TRBV27 and TRBJ2-7, with TRBD1 matching over 11 bases. Trimming cost V 2 bases and J 3 bases; bases outside gene matches: 6. The CDR3 contains 16 residues. Germline V CDR1 and CDR2: MNHEY, SMNVEV (reference sequence). The CDR3 nucleotides read TGTGCCAGCAGTTTAAGGGACAGGGGGGTCGGCTACGAGCAGTACTTC. It codes for CASSLRDRGVGYEQYF.

The V and J genes are TRBV2 and TRBJ2-2; D uncertain. The CDR3 loop spans 14 amino acids. V was trimmed by 5 bases and J by 4 bases, leaving 11 bases between them. CDR1 is SNHLY, CDR2 FYNNEI, per germline. In DNA, the CDR3 is TGTGCCAGCAGTCTCCTTGGCCCCACCGGGGAGCTGTTTTTT. Encoded protein: CASSLLGPTGELFF.

This chain uses TRBV2 with TRBJ2-5; possibly TRBD2 for D (5 bases). The CDR3 extends over 16 amino acids. The V gene's germline CDR1 is SNHLY and CDR2 FYNNEI. V lost 0 bases, J lost 4 bases, and 15 bases lay in between. The CDR3: CASSEALQAGLETQYF. In DNA, the CDR3 is TGTGCCAGCAGTGAAGCGCTTCAGGCGGGTTTAGAGACCCAGTACTTC.

The chain is built from TRBV4-1 and TRBJ1-5; 9 bases line up with TRBD1. Trimming removed 2 bases from V and 5 bases from J; junction bases left unmatched: 4. The CDR3 has 15 residues. The germline V gene encodes CDR1 MGHRA and CDR2 YSYEKL. The DNA for the CDR3 is TGCGCCAGCAGCCAATCGGGACAGGGTGATCAGCCCCAGCATTTT. Residues: CASSQSGQGDQPQHF.

This chain uses TRBV9 with TRBJ1-2; TRBD1 matches 8 bases. V was clipped by 3 bases and J by 0 bases; unmatched bases: 4. This CDR3 spans 15 amino acids. CDR1 is SGDLS, CDR2 YYNGEE, per germline. DNA of the CDR3: TGTGCCAGCAGCGAAGGACAGGGATCTAACTATGGCTACACCTTC. Protein: CASSEGQGSNYGYTF. The whole variable domain, remainder taken from reference TRBV9 and TRBJ1-2, is DSGVTQTPKHLITATGQRVTLRCSPRSGDLSVYWYQQSLDQGLQFLIQYYNGEERAKGNILERFSAQQFPDLHSELNLSSLELGDSALYFCASSEGQGSNYGYTFGSGTRLTVV.

The CDR3 bases are TGTGCCAGCAGTCCAAGAGGGGGGGCATCCTATAATTCACCCCTCCACTTT. Amino acids: CASSPRGGASYNSPLHF. This chain joins TRBV6-6 and TRBJ1-6; D is perhaps TRBD1 (6 bases). This CDR3 contains 17 residues. The germline CDR1 and CDR2 sequences are MNHNY and SVGAGI (reference sequence). With 5 bases removed from V and 1 base from J, the gap between germline ends came to 15 bases.